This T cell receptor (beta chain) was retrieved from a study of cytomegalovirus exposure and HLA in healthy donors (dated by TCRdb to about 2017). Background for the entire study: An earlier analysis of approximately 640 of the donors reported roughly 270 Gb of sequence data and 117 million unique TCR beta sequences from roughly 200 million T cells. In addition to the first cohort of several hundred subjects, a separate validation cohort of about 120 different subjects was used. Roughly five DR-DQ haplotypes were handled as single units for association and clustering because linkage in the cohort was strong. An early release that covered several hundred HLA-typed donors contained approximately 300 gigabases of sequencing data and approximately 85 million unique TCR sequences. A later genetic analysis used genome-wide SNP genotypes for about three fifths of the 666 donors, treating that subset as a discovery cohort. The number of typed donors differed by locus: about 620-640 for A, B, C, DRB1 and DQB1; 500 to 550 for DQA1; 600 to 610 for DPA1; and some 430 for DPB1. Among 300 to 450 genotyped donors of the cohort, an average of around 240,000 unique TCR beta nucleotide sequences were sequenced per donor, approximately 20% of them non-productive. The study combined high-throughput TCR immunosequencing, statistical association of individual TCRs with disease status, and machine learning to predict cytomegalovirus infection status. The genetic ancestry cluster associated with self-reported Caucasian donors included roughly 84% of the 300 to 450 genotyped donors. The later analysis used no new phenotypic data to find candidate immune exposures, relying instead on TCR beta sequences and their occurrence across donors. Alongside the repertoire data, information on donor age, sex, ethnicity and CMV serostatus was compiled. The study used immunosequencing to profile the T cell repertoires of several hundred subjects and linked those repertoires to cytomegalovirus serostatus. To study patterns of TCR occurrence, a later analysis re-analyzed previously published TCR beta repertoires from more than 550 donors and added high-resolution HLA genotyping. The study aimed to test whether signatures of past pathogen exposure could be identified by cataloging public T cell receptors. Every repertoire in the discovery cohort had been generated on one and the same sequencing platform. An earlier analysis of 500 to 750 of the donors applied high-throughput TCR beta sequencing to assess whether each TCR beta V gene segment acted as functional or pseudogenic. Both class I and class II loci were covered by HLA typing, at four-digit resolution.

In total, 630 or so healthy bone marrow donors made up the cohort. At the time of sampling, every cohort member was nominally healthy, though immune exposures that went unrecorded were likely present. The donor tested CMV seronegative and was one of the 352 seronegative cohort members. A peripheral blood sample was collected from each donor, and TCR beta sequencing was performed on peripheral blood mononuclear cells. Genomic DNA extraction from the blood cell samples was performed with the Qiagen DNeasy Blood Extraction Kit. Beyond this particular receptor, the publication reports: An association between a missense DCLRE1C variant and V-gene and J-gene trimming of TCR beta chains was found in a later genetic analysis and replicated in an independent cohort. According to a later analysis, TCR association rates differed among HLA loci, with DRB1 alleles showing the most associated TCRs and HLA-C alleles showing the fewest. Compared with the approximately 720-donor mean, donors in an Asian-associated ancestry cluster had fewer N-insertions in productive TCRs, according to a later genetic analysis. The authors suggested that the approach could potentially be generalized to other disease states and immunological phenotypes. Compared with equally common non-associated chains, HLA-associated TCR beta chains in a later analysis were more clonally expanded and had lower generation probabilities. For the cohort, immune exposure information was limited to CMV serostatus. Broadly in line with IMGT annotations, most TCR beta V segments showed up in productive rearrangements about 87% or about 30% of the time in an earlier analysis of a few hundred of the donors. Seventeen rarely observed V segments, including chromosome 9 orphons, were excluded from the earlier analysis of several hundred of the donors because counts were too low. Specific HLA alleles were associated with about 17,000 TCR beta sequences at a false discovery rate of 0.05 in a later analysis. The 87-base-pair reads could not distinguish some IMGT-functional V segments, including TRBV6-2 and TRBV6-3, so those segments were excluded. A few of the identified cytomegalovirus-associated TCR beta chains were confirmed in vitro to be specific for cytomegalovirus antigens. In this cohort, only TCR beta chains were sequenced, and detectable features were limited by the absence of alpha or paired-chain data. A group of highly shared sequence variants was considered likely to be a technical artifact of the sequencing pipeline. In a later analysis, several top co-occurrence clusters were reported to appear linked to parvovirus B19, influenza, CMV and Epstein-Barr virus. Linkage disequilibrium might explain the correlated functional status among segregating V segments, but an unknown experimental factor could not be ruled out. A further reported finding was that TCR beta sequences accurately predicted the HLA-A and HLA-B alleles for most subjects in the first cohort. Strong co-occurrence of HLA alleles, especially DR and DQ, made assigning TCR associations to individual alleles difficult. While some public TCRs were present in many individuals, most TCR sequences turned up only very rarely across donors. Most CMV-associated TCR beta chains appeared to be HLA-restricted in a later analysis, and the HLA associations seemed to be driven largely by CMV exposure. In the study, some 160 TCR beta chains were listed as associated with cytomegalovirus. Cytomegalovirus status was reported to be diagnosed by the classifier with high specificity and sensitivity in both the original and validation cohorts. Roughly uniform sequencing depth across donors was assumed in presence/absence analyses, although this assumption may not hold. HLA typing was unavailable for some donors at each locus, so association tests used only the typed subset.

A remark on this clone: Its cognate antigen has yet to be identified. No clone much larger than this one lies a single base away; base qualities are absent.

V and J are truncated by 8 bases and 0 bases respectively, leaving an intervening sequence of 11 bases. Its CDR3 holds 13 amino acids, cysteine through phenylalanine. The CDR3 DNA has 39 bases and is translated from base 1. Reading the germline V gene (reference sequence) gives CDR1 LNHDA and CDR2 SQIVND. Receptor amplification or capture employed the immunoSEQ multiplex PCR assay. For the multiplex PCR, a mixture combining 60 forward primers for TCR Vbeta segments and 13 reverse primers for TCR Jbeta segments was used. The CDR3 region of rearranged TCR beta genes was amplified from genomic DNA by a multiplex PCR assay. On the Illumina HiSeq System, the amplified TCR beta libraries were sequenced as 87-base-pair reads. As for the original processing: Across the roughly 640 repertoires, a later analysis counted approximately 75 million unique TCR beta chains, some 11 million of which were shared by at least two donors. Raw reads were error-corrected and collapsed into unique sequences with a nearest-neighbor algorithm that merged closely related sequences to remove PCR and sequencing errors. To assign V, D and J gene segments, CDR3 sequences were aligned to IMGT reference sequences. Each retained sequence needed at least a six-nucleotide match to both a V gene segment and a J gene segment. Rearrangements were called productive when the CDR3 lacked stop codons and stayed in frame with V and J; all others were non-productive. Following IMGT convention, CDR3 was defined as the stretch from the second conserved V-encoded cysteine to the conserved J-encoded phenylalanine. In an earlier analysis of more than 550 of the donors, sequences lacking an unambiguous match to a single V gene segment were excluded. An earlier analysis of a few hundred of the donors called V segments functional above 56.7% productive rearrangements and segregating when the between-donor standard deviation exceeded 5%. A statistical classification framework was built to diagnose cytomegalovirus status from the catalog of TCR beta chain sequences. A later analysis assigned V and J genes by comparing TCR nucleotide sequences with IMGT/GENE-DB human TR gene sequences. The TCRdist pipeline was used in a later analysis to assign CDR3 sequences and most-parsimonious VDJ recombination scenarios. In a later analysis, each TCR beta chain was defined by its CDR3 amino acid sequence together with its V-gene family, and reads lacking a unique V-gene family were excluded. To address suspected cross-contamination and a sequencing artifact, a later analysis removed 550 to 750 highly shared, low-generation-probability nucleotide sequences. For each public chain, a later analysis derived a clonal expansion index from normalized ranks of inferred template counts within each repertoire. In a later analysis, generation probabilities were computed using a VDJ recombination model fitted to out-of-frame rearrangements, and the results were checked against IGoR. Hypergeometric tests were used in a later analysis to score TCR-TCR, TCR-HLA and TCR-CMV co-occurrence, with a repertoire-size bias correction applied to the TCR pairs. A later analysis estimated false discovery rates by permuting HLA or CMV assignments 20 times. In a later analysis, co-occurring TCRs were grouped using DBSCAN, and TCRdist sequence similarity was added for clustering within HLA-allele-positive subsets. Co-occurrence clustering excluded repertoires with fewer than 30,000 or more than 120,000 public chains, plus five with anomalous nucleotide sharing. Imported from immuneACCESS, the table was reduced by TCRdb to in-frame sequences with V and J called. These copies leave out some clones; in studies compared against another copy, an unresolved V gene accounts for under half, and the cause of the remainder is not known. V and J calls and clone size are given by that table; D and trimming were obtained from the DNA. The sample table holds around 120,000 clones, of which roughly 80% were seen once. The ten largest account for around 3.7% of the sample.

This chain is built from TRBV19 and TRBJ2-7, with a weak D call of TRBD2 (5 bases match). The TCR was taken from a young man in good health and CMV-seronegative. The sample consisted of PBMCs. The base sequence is TGTGCCAGTGGCGGACTTGGCTCCTACGAGCAGTACTTC. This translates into CASGGLGSYEQYF.